This T cell receptor beta chain derives from a study of blood T cell repertoires in COVID-19. Whole-study context: The United States, Italy and Spain were the sources of the acute and convalescent COVID-19 samples.

As handled by the study authors: Estimated nucleated cell counts came from reference gene primer amplification. Clones were read by immunoSEQ multiplex PCR, and TCRdb kept only the in-frame ones, dropping some. The V and J calls and clone size were taken over from that table, and D and trimming were inferred from the DNA. The data contain under 300,000 clones, 75% to 85% of them singletons. The V end lost 3 bases, the J end lost 7 bases, and 15 bases lay between the germline ends. CDR1 and CDR2 from the germline V gene are SGHNT and YENEEA. The CDR3 is 14 residues long. The receptor's source is a man aged 40-49 years who had recovered from COVID-19. Sequenced input: peripheral blood. This chain uses TRBV11-3 with TRBJ2-5; TRBD1 might be the D (7 bases). The CDR3 loop is CASSFQGGIGTQYF. The CDR3 DNA reads TGTGCCAGCAGCTTCCAGGGGGGAATTGGGACCCAGTACTTC.